The T cell receptor (beta chain) described here comes from a study of beta chain features in type 1 diabetes. Investigators reverse transcribed all isolated RNA, so they sequenced expressed TCRB transcripts. Generated by immunoSEQ multiplex PCR, the TCRdb table keeps only in-frame clones and is missing some. Here the sample spans some 270,000 clones, less than 15% being singletons. CDR3 length: 14 amino acids. Trimming pared 8 bases from V and 1 base from J, leaving 14 bases between. Germline V CDR1 and CDR2: MNHEY, SVGAGI. The chain uses TRBV6-5 and TRBJ1-1; D is undetermined. Sequencing used naive CD4+ T cells from blood. This TCR derives from a woman aged 40 to 50 in good health. The CDR3 spells CASGRAQPNTEAFF. In DNA form, the CDR3 reads TGTGCCAGCGGTAGAGCACAGCCGAACACTGAAGCTTTCTTT.